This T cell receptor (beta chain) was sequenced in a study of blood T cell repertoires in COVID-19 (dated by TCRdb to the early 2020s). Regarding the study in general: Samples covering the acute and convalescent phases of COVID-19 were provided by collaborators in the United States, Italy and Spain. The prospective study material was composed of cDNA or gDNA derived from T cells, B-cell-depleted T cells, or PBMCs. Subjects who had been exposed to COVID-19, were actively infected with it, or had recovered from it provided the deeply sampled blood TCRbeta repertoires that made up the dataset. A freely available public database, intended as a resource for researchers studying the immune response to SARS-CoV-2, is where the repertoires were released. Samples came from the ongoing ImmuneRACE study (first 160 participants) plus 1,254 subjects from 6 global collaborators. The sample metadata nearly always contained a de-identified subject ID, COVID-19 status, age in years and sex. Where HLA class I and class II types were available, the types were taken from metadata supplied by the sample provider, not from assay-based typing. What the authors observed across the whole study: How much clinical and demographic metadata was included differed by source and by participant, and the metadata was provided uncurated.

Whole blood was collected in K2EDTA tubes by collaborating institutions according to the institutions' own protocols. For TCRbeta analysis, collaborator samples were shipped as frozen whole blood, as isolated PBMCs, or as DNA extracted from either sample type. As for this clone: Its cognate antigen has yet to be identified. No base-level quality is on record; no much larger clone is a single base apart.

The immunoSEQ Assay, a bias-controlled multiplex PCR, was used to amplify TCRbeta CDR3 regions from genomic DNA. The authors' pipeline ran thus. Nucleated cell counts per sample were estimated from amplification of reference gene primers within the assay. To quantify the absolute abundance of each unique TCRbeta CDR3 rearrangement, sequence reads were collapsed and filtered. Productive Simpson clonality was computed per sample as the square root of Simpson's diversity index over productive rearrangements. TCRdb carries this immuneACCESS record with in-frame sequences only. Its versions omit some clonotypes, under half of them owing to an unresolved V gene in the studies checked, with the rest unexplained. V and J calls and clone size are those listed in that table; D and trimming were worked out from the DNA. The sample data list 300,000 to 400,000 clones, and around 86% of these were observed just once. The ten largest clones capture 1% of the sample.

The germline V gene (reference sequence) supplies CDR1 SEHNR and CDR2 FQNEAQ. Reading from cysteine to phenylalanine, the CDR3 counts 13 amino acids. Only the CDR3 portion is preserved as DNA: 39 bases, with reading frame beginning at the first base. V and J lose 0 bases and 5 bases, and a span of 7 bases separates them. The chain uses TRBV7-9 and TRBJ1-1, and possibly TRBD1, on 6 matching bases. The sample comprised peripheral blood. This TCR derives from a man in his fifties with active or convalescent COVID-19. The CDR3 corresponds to CASSLAGATEAFF. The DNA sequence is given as TGTGCCAGCAGCTTAGCGGGGGCGACTGAAGCTTTCTTT.